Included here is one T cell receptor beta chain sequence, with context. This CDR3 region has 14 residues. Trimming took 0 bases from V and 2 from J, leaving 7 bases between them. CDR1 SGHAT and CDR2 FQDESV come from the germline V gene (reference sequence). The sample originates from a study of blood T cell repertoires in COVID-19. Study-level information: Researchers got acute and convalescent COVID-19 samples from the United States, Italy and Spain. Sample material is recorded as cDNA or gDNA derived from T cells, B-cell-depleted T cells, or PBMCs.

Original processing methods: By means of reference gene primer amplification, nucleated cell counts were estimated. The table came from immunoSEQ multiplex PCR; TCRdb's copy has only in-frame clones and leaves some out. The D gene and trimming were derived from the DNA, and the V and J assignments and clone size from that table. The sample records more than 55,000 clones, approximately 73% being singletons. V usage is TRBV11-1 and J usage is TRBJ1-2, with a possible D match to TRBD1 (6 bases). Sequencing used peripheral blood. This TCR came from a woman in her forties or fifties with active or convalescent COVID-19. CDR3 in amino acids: CASSLAGQNYGYTF. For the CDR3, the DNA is TGTGCCAGCAGCTTAGCAGGACAGAACTATGGCTACACCTTC.